These T cell receptor beta chains were read from a single sample in a study of blood T cells in healthy people across ages. MiXCR, applied by TCRdb to the 5' RACE reads, yields one record per CDR3 protein. This table holds about 1.1 million distinct CDR3 sequences, 35% to 40% found once. What was sequenced was blood. The origin of the receptors is a man younger than 30 in good health. Both conserved end residues are part of each CDR3. Each record gives: V gene, J gene, D gene, clone size, CDR3 DNA, CDR3 protein. A D gene is named only where the DNA matches it firmly. A row's size may be missing; if present it is once, few, many or a size class.

v_gene: TRBV7-3; j_gene: TRBJ2-3; d_gene: -; abundance: few; CDR3nt: TGTGCCAGCAGCTTAACGAACGAGGGTGTGGATACGCAGTATTTT; CDR3aa: CASSLTNEGVDTQYF
v_gene: TRBV20-1; j_gene: TRBJ2-1; d_gene: -; abundance: -; CDR3nt: TGCAGTGCTAGAGATAGCGTCGGTGAGCAGTTCTTC; CDR3aa: CSARDSVGEQFF
v_gene: TRBV6-5; j_gene: TRBJ1-2; d_gene: TRBD1; abundance: -; CDR3nt: TGTGCCAGCAGTCATAGCACAGGGGGAGGTGGCTACACCTTC; CDR3aa: CASSHSTGGGGYTF
v_gene: TRBV4-1; j_gene: TRBJ2-5; d_gene: TRBD2; abundance: -; CDR3nt: TGCGCCAGCAGCCAGATTACTAGCGGGGTACAAGAGACCCAGTACTTC; CDR3aa: CASSQITSGVQETQYF
v_gene: TRBV29-1; j_gene: TRBJ1-2; d_gene: TRBD1; abundance: few; CDR3nt: TGCAGCGTTATGACAGGGGACTACTATGGCTACACCTTC; CDR3aa: CSVMTGDYYGYTF
v_gene: TRBV27; j_gene: TRBJ1-1; d_gene: -; abundance: -; CDR3nt: TGTGCCAGCAGTTTTGACGGAATGAACACTGAAGCTTTCTTT; CDR3aa: CASSFDGMNTEAFF
v_gene: TRBV29-1; j_gene: TRBJ1-1; d_gene: -; abundance: few; CDR3nt: TGCAGCGTTGAAGTGTGGAGGAGGGAGGGATCTGAAGCTTTCTTT; CDR3aa: CSVEVWRREGSEAFF
v_gene: TRBV20-1; j_gene: TRBJ2-7; d_gene: -; abundance: -; CDR3nt: TGCAGTGCCAGGGGGGTTACATGCGAGCAGTACTTC; CDR3aa: CSARGVTCEQYF
v_gene: TRBV20-1; j_gene: TRBJ2-5; d_gene: -; abundance: -; CDR3nt: TGCAGTGCTAGATTTGCGGCCCAAGAGACCCAGTACTTC; CDR3aa: CSARFAAQETQYF
v_gene: TRBV25-1; j_gene: TRBJ2-3; d_gene: -; abundance: many; CDR3nt: TGTGCCAGCAGCAGTGGGGTCGATACGCAGTATTTT; CDR3aa: CASSSGVDTQYF
v_gene: TRBV20-1; j_gene: TRBJ2-3; d_gene: -; abundance: -; CDR3nt: TGCAGTGCTAGGGCCCGGGACCCAGATACGCAGTATTTT; CDR3aa: CSARARDPDTQYF
v_gene: TRBV9; j_gene: TRBJ2-5; d_gene: TRBD2; abundance: few; CDR3nt: TGTGCCAGCAGCGTATTGTCCGGGACTAGCGGGACGCAAGAGACCCAGTACTTC; CDR3aa: CASSVLSGTSGTQETQYF
v_gene: TRBV12-3/TRBV12-4; j_gene: TRBJ2-3; d_gene: -; abundance: -; CDR3nt: TGTGCCAGCAGTTTCCCCGGGGGGCGGGCAGATACGCAGTATTTT; CDR3aa: CASSFPGGRADTQYF
v_gene: TRBV9; j_gene: TRBJ1-1; d_gene: -; abundance: -; CDR3nt: TGTGCCAGCAGCGTAGCGGTATCCAACACTGAAGCTTTCTTT; CDR3aa: CASSVAVSNTEAFF
v_gene: TRBV29-1; j_gene: TRBJ1-2; d_gene: TRBD1; abundance: many; CDR3nt: TGCAGCGTTGCGGGACAGAGTCTTGACTATGGCTACACCTTC; CDR3aa: CSVAGQSLDYGYTF
v_gene: TRBV5-4; j_gene: TRBJ1-1; d_gene: TRBD1; abundance: -; CDR3nt: TGTGCCAGGGGGACAGGGGGCTACACTGAAGCTTTCTTT; CDR3aa: CARGTGGYTEAFF
v_gene: TRBV7-8; j_gene: TRBJ2-7; d_gene: TRBD2; abundance: few; CDR3nt: TGTGCCAGCAGCTTAGCGGGGGGACTAGAGCCTACGAGGCAGTACTTC; CDR3aa: CASSLAGGLEPTRQYF
v_gene: TRBV12-3/TRBV12-4; j_gene: TRBJ2-2; d_gene: -; abundance: -; CDR3nt: TGTGCCAGCAGTTTCTCGGGTTCTAACACCGGGGAGCTGTTTTTT; CDR3aa: CASSFSGSNTGELFF
v_gene: TRBV6-2/TRBV6-3; j_gene: TRBJ1-1; d_gene: -; abundance: -; CDR3nt: TGTGCCAGCAGCCACGTCTCGGAGACCAACACTGAAGCTTTCTTT; CDR3aa: CASSHVSETNTEAFF
v_gene: TRBV12-3/TRBV12-4; j_gene: TRBJ1-5; d_gene: -; abundance: -; CDR3nt: TGTGCCAGCACGGAGTGGAGCAATCAGCCCCAGCATTTT; CDR3aa: CASTEWSNQPQHF